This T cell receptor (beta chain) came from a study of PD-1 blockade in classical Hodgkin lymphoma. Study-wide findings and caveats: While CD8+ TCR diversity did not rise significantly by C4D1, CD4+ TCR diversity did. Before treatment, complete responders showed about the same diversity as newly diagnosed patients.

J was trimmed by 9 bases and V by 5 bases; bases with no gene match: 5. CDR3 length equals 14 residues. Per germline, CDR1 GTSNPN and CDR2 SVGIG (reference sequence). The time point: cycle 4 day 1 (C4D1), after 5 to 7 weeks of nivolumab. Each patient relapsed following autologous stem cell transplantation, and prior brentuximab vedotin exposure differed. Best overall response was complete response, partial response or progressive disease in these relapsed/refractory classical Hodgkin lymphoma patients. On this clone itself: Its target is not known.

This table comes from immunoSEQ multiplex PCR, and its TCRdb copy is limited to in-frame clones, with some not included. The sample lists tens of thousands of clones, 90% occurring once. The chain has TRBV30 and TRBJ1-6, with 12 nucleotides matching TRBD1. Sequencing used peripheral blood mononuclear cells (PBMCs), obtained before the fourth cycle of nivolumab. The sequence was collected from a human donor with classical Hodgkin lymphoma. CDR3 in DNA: TGTGCCTGGGAACCGGGACAGGGGGCTTCACCCCTCCACTTT. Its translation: CAWEPGQGASPLHF.